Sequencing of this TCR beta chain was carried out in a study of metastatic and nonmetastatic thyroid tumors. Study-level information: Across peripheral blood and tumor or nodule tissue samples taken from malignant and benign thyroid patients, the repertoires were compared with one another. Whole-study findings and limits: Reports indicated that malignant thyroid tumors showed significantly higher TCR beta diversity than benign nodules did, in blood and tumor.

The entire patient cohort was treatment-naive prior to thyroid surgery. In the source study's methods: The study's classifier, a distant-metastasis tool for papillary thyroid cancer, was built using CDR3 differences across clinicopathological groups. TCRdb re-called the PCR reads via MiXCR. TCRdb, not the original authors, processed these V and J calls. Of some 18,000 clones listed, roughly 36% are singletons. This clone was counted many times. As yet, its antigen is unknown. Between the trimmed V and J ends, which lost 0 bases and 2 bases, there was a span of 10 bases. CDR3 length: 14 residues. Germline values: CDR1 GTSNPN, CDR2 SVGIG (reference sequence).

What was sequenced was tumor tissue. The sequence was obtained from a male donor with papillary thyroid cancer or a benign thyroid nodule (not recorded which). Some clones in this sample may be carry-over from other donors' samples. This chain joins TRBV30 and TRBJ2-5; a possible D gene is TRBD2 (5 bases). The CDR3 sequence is CAWSVSGGQETQYF. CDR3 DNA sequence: TGTGCCTGGAGTGTAAGCGGAGGACAAGAGACCCAGTACTTC.